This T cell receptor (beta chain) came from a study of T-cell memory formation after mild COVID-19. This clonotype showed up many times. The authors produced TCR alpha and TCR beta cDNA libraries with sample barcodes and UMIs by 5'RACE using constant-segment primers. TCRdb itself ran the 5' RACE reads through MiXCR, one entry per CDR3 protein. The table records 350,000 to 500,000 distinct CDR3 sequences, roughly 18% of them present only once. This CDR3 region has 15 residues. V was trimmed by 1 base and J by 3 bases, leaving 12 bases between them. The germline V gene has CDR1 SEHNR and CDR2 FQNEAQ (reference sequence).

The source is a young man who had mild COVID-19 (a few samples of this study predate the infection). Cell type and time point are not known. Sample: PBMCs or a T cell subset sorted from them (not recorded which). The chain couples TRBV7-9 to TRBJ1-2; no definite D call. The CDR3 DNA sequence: TGTGCCAGCAGCTTAGGGGCAGGATCTGACTATGGCTACACCTTC. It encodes CASSLGAGSDYGYTF. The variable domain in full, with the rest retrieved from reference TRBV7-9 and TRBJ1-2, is DTGVSQNPRHKITKRGQNVTFRCDPISEHNRLYWYRQTLGQGPEFLTYFQNEAQLEKSRLLSDRFSAERPKGSFSTLEIQRTEQGDSAMYLCASSLGAGSDYGYTFGSGTRLTVV.